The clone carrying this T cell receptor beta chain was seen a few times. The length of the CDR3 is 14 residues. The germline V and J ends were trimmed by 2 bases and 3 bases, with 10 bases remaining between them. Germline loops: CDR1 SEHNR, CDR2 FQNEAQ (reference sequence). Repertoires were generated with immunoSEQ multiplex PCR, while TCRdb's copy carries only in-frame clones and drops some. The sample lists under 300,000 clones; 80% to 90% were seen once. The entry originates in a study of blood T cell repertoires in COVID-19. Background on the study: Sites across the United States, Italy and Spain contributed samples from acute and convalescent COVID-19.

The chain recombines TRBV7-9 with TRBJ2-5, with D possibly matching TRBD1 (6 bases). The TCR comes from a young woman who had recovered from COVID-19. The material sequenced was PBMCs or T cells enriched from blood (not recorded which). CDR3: CASSLSGAKETQYF. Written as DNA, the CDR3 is TGTGCCAGCAGCTTATCAGGGGCAAAAGAGACCCAGTACTTC. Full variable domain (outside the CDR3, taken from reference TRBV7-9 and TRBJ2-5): DTGVSQNPRHKITKRGQNVTFRCDPISEHNRLYWYRQTLGQGPEFLTYFQNEAQLEKSRLLSDRFSAERPKGSFSTLEIQRTEQGDSAMYLCASSLSGAKETQYFGPGTRLLVL.